This T cell receptor (beta chain) was sequenced during a study of identical twins. Study results and caveats: Conclusions leaned on cross-sectional statistical analysis and did not track the same donors over time.

The CDR3 is 11 residues long. The germline gives CDR1 DFQATT, CDR2 SNEGSKA (reference sequence). As to this clonotype: What it binds is not known. At one of its ends the junction is not consistent with the germline gene, which may arise from a read error.

Each CDR3 protein gets one entry after TCRdb re-called the 5' RACE reads with MiXCR. Among under 900,000 distinct CDR3 sequences, 15% to 20% were seen once, and the ten largest hold around 12%. The data also belong to a second study, concerning T cells expressing NK-cell markers.

This chain joins TRBV20-1 and TRBJ2-7; TRBD1 matches 7 bases. The clonotype originates from a woman younger than 35 in good health. Sequences were obtained from PBMCs. The CDR3 nucleotides read TGCAGTGCTAGAGACCAGGGGGTTACTTTTTTC. Protein sequence: CSARDQGVTFF.